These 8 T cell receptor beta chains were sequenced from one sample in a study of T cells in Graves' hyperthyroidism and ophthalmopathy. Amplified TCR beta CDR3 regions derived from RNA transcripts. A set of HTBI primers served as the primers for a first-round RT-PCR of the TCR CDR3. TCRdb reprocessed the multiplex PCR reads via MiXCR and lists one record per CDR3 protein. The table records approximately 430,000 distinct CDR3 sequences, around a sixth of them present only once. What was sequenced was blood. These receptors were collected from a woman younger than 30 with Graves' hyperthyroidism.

CDR3 coding DNA: TGTGCCAGCAGAATGGGACAGGGAGTCGAGCAGTACTTC. Its protein product is CASRMGQGVEQYF. V usage is TRBV2 and J usage is TRBJ2-7, with TRBD1 matching 9 bases. The CDR3 is 13 amino acids. The V segment lost 6 bases and the J segment 6 bases; nucleotides outside the gene matches: 6. CDR1 and CDR2 from the germline V gene are SNHLY and FYNNEI.

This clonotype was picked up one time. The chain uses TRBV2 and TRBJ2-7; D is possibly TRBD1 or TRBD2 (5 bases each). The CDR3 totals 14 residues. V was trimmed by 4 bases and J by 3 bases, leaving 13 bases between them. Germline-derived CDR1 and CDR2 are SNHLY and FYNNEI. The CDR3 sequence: CASSVSGARYEQYF. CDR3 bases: TGTGCCAGCAGTGTGTCCGGGGCGCGCTACGAGCAGTACTTC.

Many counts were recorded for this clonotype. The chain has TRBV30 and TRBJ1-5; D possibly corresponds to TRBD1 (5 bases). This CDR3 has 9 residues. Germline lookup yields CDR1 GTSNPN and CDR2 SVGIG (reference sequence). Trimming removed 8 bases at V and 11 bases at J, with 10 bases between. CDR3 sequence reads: CARGGAQHF. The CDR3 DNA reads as TGTGCCCGGGGGGGGGCCCAGCATTTT.

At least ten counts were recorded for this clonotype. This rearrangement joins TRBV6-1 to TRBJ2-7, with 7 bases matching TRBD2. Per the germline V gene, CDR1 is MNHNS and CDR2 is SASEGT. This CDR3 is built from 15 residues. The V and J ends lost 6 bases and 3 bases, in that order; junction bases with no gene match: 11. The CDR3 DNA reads TGTGCCAGCAGATCTTCCCTAGCGGAAGACTACGAGCAGTACTTC. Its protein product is CASRSSLAEDYEQYF.

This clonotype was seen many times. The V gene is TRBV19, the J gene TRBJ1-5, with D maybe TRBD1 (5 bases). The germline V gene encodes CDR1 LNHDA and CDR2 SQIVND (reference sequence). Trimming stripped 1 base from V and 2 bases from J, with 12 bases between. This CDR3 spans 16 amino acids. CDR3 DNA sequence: TGTGCCAGTAGTATAGGAGGGGAGGGCGGCAATCAGCCCCAGCATTTT. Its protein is CASSIGGEGGNQPQHF.

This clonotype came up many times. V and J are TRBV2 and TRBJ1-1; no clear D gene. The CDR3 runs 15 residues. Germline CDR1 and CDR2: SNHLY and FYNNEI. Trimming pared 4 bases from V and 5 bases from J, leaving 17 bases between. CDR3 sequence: CASSATDLGGTEAFF. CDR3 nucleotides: TGTGCCAGCAGTGCCACCGATTTGGGCGGAACTGAAGCTTTCTTT.

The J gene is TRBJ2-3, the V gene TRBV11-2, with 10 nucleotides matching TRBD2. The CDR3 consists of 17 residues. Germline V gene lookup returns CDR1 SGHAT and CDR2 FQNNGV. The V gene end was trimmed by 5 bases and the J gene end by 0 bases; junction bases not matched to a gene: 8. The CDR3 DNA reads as TGTGCCAGCAGCCGACTGAGCGGGGGGGCAAGCACAGATACGCAGTATTTT. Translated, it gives CASSRLSGGASTDTQYF.

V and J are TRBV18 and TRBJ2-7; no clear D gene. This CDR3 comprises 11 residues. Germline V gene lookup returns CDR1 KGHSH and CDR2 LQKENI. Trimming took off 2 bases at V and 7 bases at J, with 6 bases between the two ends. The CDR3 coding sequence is TGTGCCAGCTCACCAAACGGGGAGCAGTACTTC. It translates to CASSPNGEQYF.